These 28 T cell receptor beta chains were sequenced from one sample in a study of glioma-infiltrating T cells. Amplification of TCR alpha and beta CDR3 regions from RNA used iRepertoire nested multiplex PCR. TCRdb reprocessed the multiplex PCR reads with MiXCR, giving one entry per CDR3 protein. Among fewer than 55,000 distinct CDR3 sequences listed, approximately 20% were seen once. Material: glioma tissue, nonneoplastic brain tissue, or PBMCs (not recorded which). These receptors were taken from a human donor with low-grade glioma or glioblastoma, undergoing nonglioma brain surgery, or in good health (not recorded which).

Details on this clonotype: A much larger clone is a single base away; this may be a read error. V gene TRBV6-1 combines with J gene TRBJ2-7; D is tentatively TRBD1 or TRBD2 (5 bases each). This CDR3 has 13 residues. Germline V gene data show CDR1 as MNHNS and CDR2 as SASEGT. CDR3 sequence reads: CASSERDGYGQYF. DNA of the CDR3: TGTGCCAGCAGTGAAAGGGACGGCTACGGGCAGTACTTC.

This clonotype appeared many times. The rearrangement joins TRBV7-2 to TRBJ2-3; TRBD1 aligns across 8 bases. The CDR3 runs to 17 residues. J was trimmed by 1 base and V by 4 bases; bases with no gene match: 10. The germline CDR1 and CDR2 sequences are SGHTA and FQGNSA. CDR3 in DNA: TGTGCCAGCAGCTCGAACTCGGGCAGGGGGCGCACAGATACGCAGTATTTT. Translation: CASSSNSGRGRTDTQYF.

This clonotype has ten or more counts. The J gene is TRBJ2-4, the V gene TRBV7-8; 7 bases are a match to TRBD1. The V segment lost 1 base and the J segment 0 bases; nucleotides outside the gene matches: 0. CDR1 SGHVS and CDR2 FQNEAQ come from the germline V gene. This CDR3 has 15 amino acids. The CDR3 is CASSLDRGAKNIQYF. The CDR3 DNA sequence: TGTGCCAGCAGCTTAGACAGGGGAGCCAAAAACATTCAGTACTTC. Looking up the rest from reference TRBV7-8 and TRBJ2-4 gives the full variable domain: GAGVSQSPRYKVAKRGQDVALRCDPISGHVSLFWYQQALGQGPEFLTYFQNEAQLDKSGLPSDRFFAERPEGSVSTLKIQRTQQEDSAVYLCASSLDRGAKNIQYFGAGTRLSVL.

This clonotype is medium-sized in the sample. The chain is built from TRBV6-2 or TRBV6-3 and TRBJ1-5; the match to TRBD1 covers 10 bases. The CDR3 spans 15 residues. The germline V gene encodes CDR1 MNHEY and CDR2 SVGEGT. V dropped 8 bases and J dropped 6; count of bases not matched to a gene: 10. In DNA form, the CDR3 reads TGTGCCAGCGAAAAGGGGGACAGGGGTAGTCAGCCCCAGCATTTT. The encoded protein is CASEKGDRGSQPQHF.

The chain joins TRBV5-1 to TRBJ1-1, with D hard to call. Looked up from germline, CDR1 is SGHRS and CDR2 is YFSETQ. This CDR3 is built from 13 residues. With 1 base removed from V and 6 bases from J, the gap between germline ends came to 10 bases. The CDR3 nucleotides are TGCGCCAGCAGCTTGTCAGAAAATTCTGAAGCTTTCTTT. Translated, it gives CASSLSENSEAFF.

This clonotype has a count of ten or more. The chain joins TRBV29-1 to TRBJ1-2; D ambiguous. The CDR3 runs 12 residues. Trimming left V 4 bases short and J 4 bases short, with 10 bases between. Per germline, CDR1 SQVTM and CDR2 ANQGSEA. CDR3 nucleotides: TGCAGCGTTGGGGAGAGTCTCTATGGCTACACCTTC. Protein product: CSVGESLYGYTF.

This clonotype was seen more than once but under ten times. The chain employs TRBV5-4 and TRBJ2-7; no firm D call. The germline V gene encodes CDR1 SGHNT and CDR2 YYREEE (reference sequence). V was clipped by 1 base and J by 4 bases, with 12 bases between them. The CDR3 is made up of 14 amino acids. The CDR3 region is CASSLNGKNYEQYF. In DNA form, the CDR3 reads TGTGCCAGCAGCTTGAATGGAAAGAATTACGAGCAGTACTTC.

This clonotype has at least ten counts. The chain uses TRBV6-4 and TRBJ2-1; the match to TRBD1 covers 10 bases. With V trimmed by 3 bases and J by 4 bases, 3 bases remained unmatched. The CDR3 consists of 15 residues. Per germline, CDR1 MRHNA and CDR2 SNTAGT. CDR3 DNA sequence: TGTGCCAGCAGTGAGACAGGGGGCGAGTACAATGAGCAGTTCTTC. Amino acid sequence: CASSETGGEYNEQFF.

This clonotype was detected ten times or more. In DNA form, the CDR3 reads TGCAGTGCCGGAACTTCTTCTGACAATGAGCAGTTCTTC. As protein: CSAGTSSDNEQFF. The chain employs TRBV20-1 and TRBJ2-1, with D unclear. The V end lost 6 bases, the J end lost 5 bases, and 14 bases lay between the germline ends. CDR1 is DFQATT, CDR2 SNEGSKA, per germline (reference sequence). This CDR3 contains 13 residues.

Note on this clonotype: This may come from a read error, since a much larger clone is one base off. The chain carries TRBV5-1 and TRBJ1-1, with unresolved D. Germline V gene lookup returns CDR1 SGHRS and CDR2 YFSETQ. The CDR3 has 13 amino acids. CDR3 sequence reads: CAGSLEGWTEAFF. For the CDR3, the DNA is TGCGCCGGCAGCTTGGAAGGGTGGACTGAAGCTTTCTTT.

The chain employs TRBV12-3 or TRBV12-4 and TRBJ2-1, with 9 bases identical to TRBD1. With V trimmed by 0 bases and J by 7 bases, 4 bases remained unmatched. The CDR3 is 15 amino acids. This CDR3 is CASSLAPGTGNEQFF. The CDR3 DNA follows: TGTGCCAGCAGTTTAGCTCCCGGGACAGGGAATGAGCAGTTCTTC.

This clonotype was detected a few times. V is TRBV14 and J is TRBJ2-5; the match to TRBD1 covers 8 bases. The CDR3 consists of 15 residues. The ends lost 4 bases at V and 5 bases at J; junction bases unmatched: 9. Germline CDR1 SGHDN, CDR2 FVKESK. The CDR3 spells CASSRNRGVAETQYF. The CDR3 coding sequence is TGTGCCAGCAGCCGCAACAGGGGGGTGGCCGAGACCCAGTACTTC. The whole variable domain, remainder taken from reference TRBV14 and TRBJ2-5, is EAGVTQFPSHSVIEKGQTVTLRCDPISGHDNLYWYRRVMGKEIKFLLHFVKESKQDESGMPNNRFLAERTGGTYSTLKVQPAELEDSGVYFCASSRNRGVAETQYFGPGTRLLVL.

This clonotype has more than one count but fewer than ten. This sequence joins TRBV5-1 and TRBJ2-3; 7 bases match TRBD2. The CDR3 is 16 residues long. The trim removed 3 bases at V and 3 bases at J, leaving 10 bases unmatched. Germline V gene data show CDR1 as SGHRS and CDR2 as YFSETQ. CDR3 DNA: TGCGCCAGCAGCTGGGGGACTACCGAGGGTACAGATACGCAGTATTTT. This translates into CASSWGTTEGTDTQYF.

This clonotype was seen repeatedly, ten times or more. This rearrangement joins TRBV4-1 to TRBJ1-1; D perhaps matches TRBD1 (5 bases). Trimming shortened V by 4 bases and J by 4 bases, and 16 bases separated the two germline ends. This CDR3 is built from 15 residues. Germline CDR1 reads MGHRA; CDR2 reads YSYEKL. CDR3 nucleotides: TGCGCCAGCAGCCCTGCGACAGTTGGGGGCACTGAAGCTTTCTTT. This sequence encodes CASSPATVGGTEAFF.

This CDR3 reads CASSADRGTYEQYF. CDR3 sequence (DNA): TGTGCCAGCAGCGCGGACAGGGGGACCTACGAGCAGTACTTC. The rearrangement links TRBV9 to TRBJ2-7; TRBD1 matches 10 bases. The CDR3 consists of 14 residues. J was trimmed by 2 bases and V by 3 bases; bases with no gene match: 2. CDR1 and CDR2 (germline): SGDLS, YYNGEE.

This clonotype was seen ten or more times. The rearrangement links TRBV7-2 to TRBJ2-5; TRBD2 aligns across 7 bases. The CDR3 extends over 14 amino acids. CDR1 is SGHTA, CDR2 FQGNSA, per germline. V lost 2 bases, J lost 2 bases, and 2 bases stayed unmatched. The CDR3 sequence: CASSLSGIQETQYF. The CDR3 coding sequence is TGTGCCAGCAGCTTAAGCGGGATACAAGAGACCCAGTACTTC.

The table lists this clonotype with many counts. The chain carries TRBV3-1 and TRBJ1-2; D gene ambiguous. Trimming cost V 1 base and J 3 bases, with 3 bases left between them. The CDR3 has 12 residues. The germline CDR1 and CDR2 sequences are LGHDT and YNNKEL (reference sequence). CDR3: CASSQGYYGYTF. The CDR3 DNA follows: TGTGCCAGCAGCCAAGGGTACTATGGCTACACCTTC.

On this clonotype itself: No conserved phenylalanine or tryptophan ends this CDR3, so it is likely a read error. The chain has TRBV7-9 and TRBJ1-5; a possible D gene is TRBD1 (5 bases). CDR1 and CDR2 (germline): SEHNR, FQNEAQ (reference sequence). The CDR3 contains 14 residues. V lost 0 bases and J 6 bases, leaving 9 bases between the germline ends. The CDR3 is CASSLAGAGQPQHL. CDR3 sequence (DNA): TGTGCCAGCAGCTTAGCAGGGGCTGGTCAGCCCCAGCATCTT.

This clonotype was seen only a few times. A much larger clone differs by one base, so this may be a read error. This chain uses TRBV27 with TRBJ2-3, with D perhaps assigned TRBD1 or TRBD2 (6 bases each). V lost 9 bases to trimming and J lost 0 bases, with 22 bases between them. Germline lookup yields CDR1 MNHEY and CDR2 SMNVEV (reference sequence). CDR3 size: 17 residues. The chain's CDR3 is CARGRTGATFSTDTQYF. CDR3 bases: TGTGCCAGGGGCCGTACGGGGGCCACCTTCAGCACAGATACGCAGTATTTT.

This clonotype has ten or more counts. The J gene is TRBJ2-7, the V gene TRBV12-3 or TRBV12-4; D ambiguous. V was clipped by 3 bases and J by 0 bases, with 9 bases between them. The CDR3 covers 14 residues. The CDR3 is CASSFDTRSYEQYV. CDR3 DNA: TGTGCCAGCAGTTTTGACACCCGCTCCTACGAGCAGTACGTC.

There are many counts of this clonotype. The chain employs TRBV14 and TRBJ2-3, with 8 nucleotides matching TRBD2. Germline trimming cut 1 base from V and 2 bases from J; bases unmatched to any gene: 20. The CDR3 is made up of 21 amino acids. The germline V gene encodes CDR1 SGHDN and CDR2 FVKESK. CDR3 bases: TGTGCCAGCAGCCAAGGGCGAATCCTGTCCGCTGGCGGGGGGTTCACAGATACGCAGTATTTT. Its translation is CASSQGRILSAGGGFTDTQYF.

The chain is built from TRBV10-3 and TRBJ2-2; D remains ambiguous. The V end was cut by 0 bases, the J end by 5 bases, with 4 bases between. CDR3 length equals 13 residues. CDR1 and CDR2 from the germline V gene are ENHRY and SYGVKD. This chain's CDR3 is CAISESITGELFF. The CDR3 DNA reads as TGTGCCATCAGTGAGTCGATAACCGGGGAGCTGTTTTTT.

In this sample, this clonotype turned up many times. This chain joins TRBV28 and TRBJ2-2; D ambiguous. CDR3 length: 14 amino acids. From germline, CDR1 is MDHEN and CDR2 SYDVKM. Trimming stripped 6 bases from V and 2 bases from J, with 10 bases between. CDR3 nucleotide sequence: TGTGCCAGCAGAATCCTCGGTAACACCGGGGAGCTGTTTTTT. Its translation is CASRILGNTGELFF.

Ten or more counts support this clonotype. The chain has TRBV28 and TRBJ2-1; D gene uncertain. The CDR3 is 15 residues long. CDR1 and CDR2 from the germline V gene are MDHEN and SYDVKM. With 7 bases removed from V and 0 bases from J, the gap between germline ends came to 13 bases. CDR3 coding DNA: TGTGCCAGCACCGCCCGATGGAGCTCCTACAATGAGCAGTTCTTC. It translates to CASTARWSSYNEQFF.

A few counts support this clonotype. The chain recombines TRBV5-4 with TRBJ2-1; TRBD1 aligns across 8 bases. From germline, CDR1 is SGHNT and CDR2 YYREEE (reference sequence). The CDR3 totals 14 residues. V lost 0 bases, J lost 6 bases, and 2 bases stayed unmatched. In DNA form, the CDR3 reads TGTGCCAGCAGCTTGGGTGACAGGGGCAATGAGCAGTTCTTC. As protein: CASSLGDRGNEQFF.

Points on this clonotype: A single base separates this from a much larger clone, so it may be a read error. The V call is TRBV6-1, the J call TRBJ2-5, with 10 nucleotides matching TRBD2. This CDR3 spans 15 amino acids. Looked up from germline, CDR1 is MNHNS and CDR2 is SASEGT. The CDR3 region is CASSYLAGEVGTQCF. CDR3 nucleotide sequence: TGTGCCAGCAGTTATCTAGCGGGAGAAGTGGGGACCCAGTGCTTC.

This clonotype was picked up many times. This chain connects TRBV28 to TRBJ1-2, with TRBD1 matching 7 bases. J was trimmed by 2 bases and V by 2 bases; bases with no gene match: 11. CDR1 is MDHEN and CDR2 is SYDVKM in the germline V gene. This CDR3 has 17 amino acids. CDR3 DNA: TGTGCCAGCAGTTTACCCGGGACAGATGCAGGGAACTATGGCTACACCTTC. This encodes CASSLPGTDAGNYGYTF.

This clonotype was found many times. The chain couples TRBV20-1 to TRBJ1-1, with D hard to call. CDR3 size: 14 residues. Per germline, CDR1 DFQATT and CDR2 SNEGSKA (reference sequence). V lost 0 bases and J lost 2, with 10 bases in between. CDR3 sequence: CSARDRRANTEAFF. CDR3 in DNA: TGCAGTGCTAGAGATAGGAGGGCCAACACTGAAGCTTTCTTT.